The 29 T cell receptor beta chains below come from one sample, sequenced in a study of blood T cell repertoires in COVID-19. Sequencing was performed with immunoSEQ multiplex PCR; in TCRdb, only in-frame clones are kept and a portion is missing. The sample has around 130,000 clones, about 76% seen once. Sequencing was performed on peripheral blood. These TCRs come from a man aged 80 or over with acute or convalescent COVID-19.

The chain employs TRBV6-2 or TRBV6-3 and TRBJ2-5; TRBD2 matches 8 bases. The germline V gene has CDR1 MNHEY and CDR2 SVGEGT. V shed 1 base and J 3 bases; nucleotides not matched to a gene: 4. The CDR3 is 15 residues long. The CDR3 bases are TGTGCCAGCAGTTACTTGAGTAGCGGGAAAGAGACCCAGTACTTC. The encoded protein is CASSYLSSGKETQYF.

The rearrangement uses TRBV5-1 and TRBJ1-5, with a weak D call TRBD1 (6 bases). Trimming took 4 bases from V and 4 from J, leaving 12 bases between them. The CDR3 length is 14 residues. Germline CDR1 reads SGHRS; CDR2 reads YFSETQ. The CDR3 spells CASSPDSLNQPQHF. CDR3 bases: TGCGCCAGCAGCCCGGACAGTTTGAATCAGCCCCAGCATTTT. The variable domain in full, with the rest retrieved from reference TRBV5-1 and TRBJ1-5, is KAGVTQTPRYLIKTRGQQVTLSCSPISGHRSVSWYQQTPGQGLQFLFEYFSETQRNKGNFPGRFSGRQFSNSRSEMNVSTLELGDSALYLCASSPDSLNQPQHFGDGTRLSIL.

This clone was recorded only once. The chain combines TRBV19 with TRBJ2-4; 9 nucleotides align to TRBD1. The trim removed 4 bases at V and 1 base at J, leaving 2 bases unmatched. The CDR3 is 15 residues long. Germline V lookup: CDR1 LNHDA, CDR2 SQIVND (reference sequence). CDR3 region: CASSNGQGAKNIQYF. The CDR3 DNA follows: TGTGCCAGTAGTAACGGACAGGGGGCCAAAAACATTCAGTACTTC.

This clone was counted between two and nine times. V is TRBV15 and J is TRBJ2-2; 9 bases agree with TRBD2. Germline-derived CDR1 and CDR2 are LNHNV and YYDKDF (reference sequence). This CDR3 region has 17 residues. Trimming cost V 1 base and J 5 bases; bases outside gene matches: 8. DNA for the CDR3: TGTGCCACCAGCAGAGCCGGCGGGGGGGCCTGGACCGGGGAGCTGTTTTTT. Its protein is CATSRAGGGAWTGELFF.

CDR3 nucleotides: TGTGCCTGGAGCGCCGGGACAGAAGAGACCCAGTACTTC. Translating gives CAWSAGTEETQYF. The chain is built from TRBV30 and TRBJ2-5; 7 nucleotides agree with TRBD1. The CDR3 totals 13 residues. Germline V gives CDR1 GTSNPN, CDR2 SVGIG (reference sequence). V shed 3 bases, J shed 3 bases, and the junction held 4 bases outside the gene matches.

The chain combines TRBV21-1 with TRBJ2-5; TRBD1, as called in the table, went unchecked against the DNA. TRBV21-1 has pseudogene status. The CDR3 is 15 residues long. The CDR3 loop reads CASSKERTRWETQYF. The CDR3 nucleotides read TGTGCCAGCAGCAAAGAAAGGACAAGATGGGAGACCCAGTACTTC.

This clone was seen a few times. This chain connects TRBV6-2 or TRBV6-3 to TRBJ2-3, with 8 bases matching TRBD1. Germline V gene data show CDR1 as MNHEY and CDR2 as SVGEGT. The V gene end was trimmed by 4 bases and the J gene end by 14 bases; junction bases not matched to a gene: 5. CDR3 size: 11 residues. For the CDR3, the DNA is TGTGCCAGCAGTTTGACAGGGGTTCGGTATTTT. Amino acids: CASSLTGVRYF.

The chain joins TRBV28 to TRBJ2-7; the D gene is possibly TRBD1 (5 bases). Germline V CDR1 and CDR2: MDHEN, SYDVKM. Trimming removed 7 bases from V and 0 bases from J, with 10 bases in between. The CDR3 is 13 amino acids. CDR3 loop: CASIDSSSYEQYF. CDR3 coding DNA: TGTGCCAGCATAGACAGTAGCTCCTACGAGCAGTACTTC.

This sequence joins TRBV12-3 or TRBV12-4 and TRBJ1-2; D remains ambiguous. V was trimmed by 5 bases and J by 10 bases, leaving 17 bases between them. The CDR3 has 13 residues. DNA for the CDR3: TGTGCCAGCAGTGGTAGCGCAGTCGGTTCCTACACCTTC. It translates to CASSGSAVGSYTF.

In this sample, this clone turned up a few times. The chain employs TRBV5-4 and TRBJ2-1; D perhaps matches TRBD1 (6 bases). The CDR3 has 15 residues. The V end was cut by 2 bases, the J end by 7 bases, with 16 bases between. Germline lookup yields CDR1 SGHNT and CDR2 YYREEE (reference sequence). As DNA, the CDR3 is TGTGCCAGCAGCTTCGCAGGGGCTTTAGCTAATGAGCAGTTCTTC. Protein: CASSFAGALANEQFF.

The chain joins TRBV5-1 to TRBJ2-7; 8 nucleotides match TRBD1. In germline, CDR1 is SGHRS, CDR2 YFSETQ. The CDR3 runs to 14 residues. J was trimmed by 4 bases and V by 3 bases; bases with no gene match: 6. This chain's CDR3 is CASSSTGAGYEQYF. The CDR3 DNA reads as TGCGCCAGCAGCTCGACAGGGGCGGGGTACGAGCAGTACTTC. The full variable domain, completed using reference TRBV5-1 and TRBJ2-7, is KAGVTQTPRYLIKTRGQQVTLSCSPISGHRSVSWYQQTPGQGLQFLFEYFSETQRNKGNFPGRFSGRQFSNSRSEMNVSTLELGDSALYLCASSSTGAGYEQYFGPGTRLTVT.

This clone was counted at least ten times. The chain has TRBV11-2 and TRBJ1-1, with a tentative D call TRBD1 (6 bases). Germline V gene lookup returns CDR1 SGHAT and CDR2 FQNNGV. V was shortened by 3 bases and J by 6 bases, with 14 bases between the two germline ends. The CDR3 is 14 amino acids. Here the CDR3 DNA reads TGTGCCAGCAGCTTCACAGGGAAGAGGGCTGAAGCTTTCTTT. Amino acids: CASSFTGKRAEAFF.

The chain has TRBV2 and TRBJ1-2; 8 bases agree with TRBD1. In germline, CDR1 is SNHLY, CDR2 FYNNEI. The CDR3 length is 13 residues. The junction had 11 bases not matched to a gene; V was cut back by 7 bases and J by 10 bases. In DNA, the CDR3 is TGTGCCAGCAATACCGGGACAGGAGACATCTACACCTTC. Amino acid sequence: CASNTGTGDIYTF.

The chain has TRBV5-4 and TRBJ2-7; 9 bases agree with TRBD1. CDR3 length: 17 amino acids. CDR1 SGHNT and CDR2 YYREEE come from the germline V gene (reference sequence). The V gene end was trimmed by 0 bases and the J gene end by 2 bases; junction bases not matched to a gene: 9. The CDR3 sequence: CASSLGGTGYAAYEQYF. Written as DNA, the CDR3 is TGTGCCAGCAGCTTGGGAGGGACAGGGTATGCGGCCTACGAGCAGTACTTC.

V usage is TRBV7-8 and J usage is TRBJ2-1, with D perhaps matching TRBD2 (7 bases). Deletions cut 5 bases from V and 3 bases from J, with 20 bases between. Germline-derived CDR1 and CDR2 are SGHVS and FQNEAQ. The CDR3 totals 17 residues. The CDR3 loop reads CASSPYRTGGHYNEQFF. CDR3 bases: TGTGCCAGCAGCCCTTATCGCACGGGGGGCCACTACAATGAGCAGTTCTTC.

Only one count was recorded for this clone. The V call is TRBV6-2 or TRBV6-3, the J call TRBJ2-5; perhaps TRBD1 as D (5 bases). The CDR3 is 17 residues long. Trimming took 6 bases from V and 5 from J, leaving 25 bases between them. Germline loops: CDR1 MNHEY, CDR2 SVGEGT. The chain's CDR3 is CASSLRQSNNPRETQYF. CDR3 nucleotide sequence: TGTGCCAGCAGCCTCCGACAGTCAAACAACCCAAGGGAGACCCAGTACTTC.

This clone came up once. The chain employs TRBV7-8 and TRBJ2-7; 8 bases map to TRBD2. This CDR3 contains 15 residues. Trimming removed 5 bases from V and 0 bases from J; junction bases left unmatched: 6. Germline V lookup: CDR1 SGHVS, CDR2 FQNEAQ. The CDR3 loop is CASSPRGGLSYEQYF. The CDR3 DNA is TGTGCCAGCAGCCCACGGGGGGGGCTCTCCTACGAGCAGTACTTC.

The J gene is TRBJ2-7, the V gene TRBV9; 7 positions agree with TRBD1. V dropped 4 bases and J dropped 2; count of bases not matched to a gene: 9. The CDR3 is 15 amino acids. Looked up from germline, CDR1 is SGDLS and CDR2 is YYNGEE. DNA of the CDR3: TGTGCCAGCAGCCCCCGTGACAGGGCCACCTACGAGCAGTACTTC. Amino acids: CASSPRDRATYEQYF.

The chain links TRBV10-2 to TRBJ2-1; a possible D gene is TRBD2 (6 bases). The CDR3 consists of 17 residues. The germline gives CDR1 WSHSY, CDR2 SAAADI. Trimming shortened V by 0 bases and J by 7 bases, and 19 bases separated the two germline ends. As DNA, the CDR3 is TGCGCCAGCAGTGAGTCGAAAAGAAGGAGGGGCGAGAATGAGCAGTTCTTC. This codes for CASSESKRRRGENEQFF.

The rearrangement links TRBV10-3 to TRBJ2-7, with 7 bases lining up with TRBD1. This CDR3 spans 15 amino acids. Germline V lookup: CDR1 ENHRY, CDR2 SYGVKD. With V trimmed by 8 bases and J by 0 bases, 10 bases remained unmatched. This chain's CDR3 is CAIGPGTAHSYEQYF. The CDR3 nucleotides read TGTGCCATCGGTCCCGGGACAGCACACTCCTACGAGCAGTACTTC.

The chain's CDR3 is CASSPVTSDLSGNTIYF. Here the CDR3 DNA reads TGTGCCAGCTCCCCTGTAACAAGCGATCTCTCTGGAAACACCATATATTTT. This chain uses TRBV18 with TRBJ1-3; no clear D gene. This CDR3 is 17 amino acids long. The V gene lost 6 bases and the J gene lost 0 bases, with 18 bases spanning the gap. The germline V gene encodes CDR1 KGHSH and CDR2 LQKENI.

This clone has just a few counts. This chain joins TRBV5-4 and TRBJ1-2, with 10 nucleotides matching TRBD1. In germline, CDR1 is SGHNT, CDR2 YYREEE (reference sequence). Trimming removed 3 bases from V and 4 bases from J; junction bases left unmatched: 6. The CDR3 is 15 amino acids. The CDR3 DNA follows: TGTGCCAGCAGCTCACCGGGACAGGGGTCCTATGGCTACACCTTC. This gives the protein CASSSPGQGSYGYTF.

This sequence joins TRBV7-8 and TRBJ2-2, with D maybe TRBD2 (6 bases). CDR3 size: 15 residues. From germline, CDR1 is SGHVS and CDR2 FQNEAQ. Trimming shortened V by 8 bases and J by 3 bases, and 16 bases separated the two germline ends. CDR3 residues: CASEYGGADTGELFF. CDR3 DNA sequence: TGTGCCAGCGAATATGGCGGGGCCGACACCGGGGAGCTGTTTTTT.

This chain uses TRBV18 with TRBJ1-1; 8 bases are shared with TRBD1. Unmatched junction bases numbered 2, after V lost 4 bases and J lost 1 base. In germline, CDR1 is KGHSH, CDR2 LQKENI. The CDR3 is 14 amino acids. CDR3 protein: CASSLGQANTEAFF. The CDR3 nucleotides read TGTGCCAGCTCACTGGGACAGGCGAACACTGAAGCTTTCTTT.

About this clone itself: One end of the junction fails to match germline, which may point to a read error. The chain joins TRBV2 to TRBJ2-2, with 8 bases fitting TRBD1. Per the germline V gene, CDR1 is SNHLY and CDR2 is FYNNEI. This CDR3 has 18 residues. CDR3 in amino acids: CASSQAGQGKGRAGELFF. In DNA form, the CDR3 reads TGTGCCAGCAGTCAAGCAGGACAGGGAAAAGGTCGGGCCGGGGAGCTGTTTTTT.

This chain joins TRBV7-2 and TRBJ2-5, with a weak D call TRBD1 (5 bases). CDR1 and CDR2 from the germline V gene are SGHTA and FQGNSA. V lost 7 bases and J 3 bases, leaving 15 bases between the germline ends. CDR3 size: 14 residues. The CDR3 sequence is CASTPEAGKETQYF. DNA for the CDR3: TGTGCCAGCACCCCCGAGGCAGGGAAAGAGACCCAGTACTTC.

The chain employs TRBV5-1 and TRBJ1-3, with D tentatively TRBD1 (5 bases). The CDR3 is made up of 14 amino acids. Germline V CDR1 and CDR2: SGHRS, YFSETQ. V was cut by 4 bases and J by 4 bases, with 12 bases left in between. This chain's CDR3 is CASSRGGVGNTIYF. The CDR3 DNA reads TGCGCCAGCAGCCGAGGAGGGGTCGGAAACACCATATATTTT.

This clone has only a few counts. This chain joins TRBV7-2 and TRBJ2-5; TRBD2 might be the D (7 bases). Germline V gene sequence: CDR1 SGHTA, CDR2 FQGNSA. Trimming removed 3 bases from V and 6 bases from J, with 14 bases in between. The CDR3 has 14 residues. In DNA form, the CDR3 reads TGTGCCAGCAGCTTCGCACGGGGGGCCAAGACCCAGTACTTC. Translation gives CASSFARGAKTQYF.

The chain has TRBV2 and TRBJ1-1, with TRBD1 identical over 9 bases. The germline V gene encodes CDR1 SNHLY and CDR2 FYNNEI. CDR3 size: 15 residues. The V segment lost 4 bases and the J segment 7 bases; nucleotides outside the gene matches: 10. The CDR3 reads CASSAAGQGIGEAFF. The CDR3 DNA sequence: TGTGCCAGCAGTGCCGCAGGACAGGGGATAGGTGAAGCTTTCTTT.